Below, 6 T cell receptor beta chains from the same sample are listed, as sequenced in a study of T cell changes during pregnancy in multiple sclerosis. Using immunoSEQ multiplex PCR, the repertoire was profiled, and TCRdb retains in-frame clones only, with some absent. Among some 40,000 clones listed, about 91% were seen once. The specimen was CD4+ T cells from peripheral blood mononuclear cells, collected in the third trimester of pregnancy. The receptors here all came from a female donor with multiple sclerosis, enrolled in a pregnancy study.

The chain couples TRBV7-9 to TRBJ1-1, with no clear D. Germline V gene sequence: CDR1 SEHNR, CDR2 FQNEAQ (reference sequence). V lost 1 base and J lost 3, with 6 bases in between. CDR3 length equals 13 residues. The CDR3 region is CASSLVGYTEAFF. CDR3 nucleotides: TGTGCCAGCAGCTTAGTGGGCTACACTGAAGCTTTCTTT.

This clone came up a few times. Distinct nucleotide sequences in the sample also encode this CDR3. The genes are TRBV5-1 and TRBJ2-3; TRBD1 is a possible D gene (7 bases). The CDR3 consists of 13 residues. Trimming shortened V by 7 bases and J by 1 base, and 10 bases separated the two germline ends. Germline assignment: CDR1 SGHRS and CDR2 YFSETQ. CDR3 amino acids: CASSRGGTDTQYF. CDR3 bases: TGCGCCAGCTCCAGGGGGGGCACAGATACGCAGTATTTT.

V gene TRBV7-9 combines with J gene TRBJ1-2; D call uncertain. Between the trimmed V and J ends, which lost 5 bases and 12 bases, there was a span of 25 bases. The V gene's germline CDR1 is SEHNR and CDR2 FQNEAQ (reference sequence). This CDR3 region has 15 residues. Written as DNA, the CDR3 is TGTGCCAGCAGCCCCGGGCGGGCAGGTGTGAAGGAGAACACCTTC. Its protein is CASSPGRAGVKENTF. Filled out from reference TRBV7-9 and TRBJ1-2, the complete variable domain reads DTGVSQNPRHKITKRGQNVTFRCDPISEHNRLYWYRQTLGQGPEFLTYFQNEAQLEKSRLLSDRFSAERPKGSFSTLEIQRTEQGDSAMYLCASSPGRAGVKENTFGSGTRLTVV.

The rearrangement links TRBV6-1 to TRBJ1-5; the match to TRBD1 covers 7 bases. This CDR3 is 14 amino acids long. Germline loops: CDR1 MNHNS, CDR2 SASEGT. V was clipped by 5 bases and J by 9 bases; unmatched bases: 10. The DNA for the CDR3 is TGTGCCAGCAGTCAGGGGGACGAATTGTTGCCCCAGCATTTT. It codes for CASSQGDELLPQHF.

The V gene is TRBV6-5, the J gene TRBJ1-1, with TRBD1 identical over 7 bases. The germline V gene has CDR1 MNHEY and CDR2 SVGAGI. V trimming: 0 bases; J trimming: 11 bases; junction bases outside the gene matches: 3. The CDR3 has 12 amino acids. DNA for the CDR3: TGTGCCAGCAGTTACTCCACAGGGGAGGCTTTCTTT. Protein: CASSYSTGEAFF.

This chain uses TRBV7-2 with TRBJ2-3; D is perhaps TRBD2 (5 bases). Germline values: CDR1 SGHTA, CDR2 FQGNSA. This CDR3 has 15 amino acids. V lost 6 bases to trimming and J lost 1 base, with 14 bases between them. The CDR3 spells CASSQDGVGTDTQYF. CDR3 in DNA: TGTGCCAGCAGTCAAGACGGGGTTGGCACAGATACGCAGTATTTT.